This TCR beta chain was observed in a study of blood T cell repertoires in COVID-19. Overall study context: Donors in the United States, Italy and Spain gave samples during acute or convalescent COVID-19. The cDNA or gDNA used as material had been derived from T cells, B-cell-depleted T cells, or PBMCs.

This CDR3 region has 15 residues. V dropped 2 bases and J dropped 5 bases, with 12 bases sitting between them. Per the germline V gene, CDR1 is MGHRA and CDR2 is YSYEKL. The authors' processing: From reference gene primer amplification, estimates of nucleated cell counts were derived. Assay: immunoSEQ multiplex PCR; the TCRdb copy retains only in-frame clones and omits some. V, J and clone size were drawn from that table, and D and trimming were deduced from the DNA. The table records about 120,000 clones, over 70% of them present only once. Sequenced material: peripheral blood. The receptor's source is a middle-aged man with acute or convalescent COVID-19. This sequence joins TRBV4-1 and TRBJ2-2, with D unclear. CDR3 amino acids: CASSQKALGTGELFF. The CDR3 coding sequence is TGCGCCAGCAGCCAAAAGGCCCTAGGAACCGGGGAGCTGTTTTTT.